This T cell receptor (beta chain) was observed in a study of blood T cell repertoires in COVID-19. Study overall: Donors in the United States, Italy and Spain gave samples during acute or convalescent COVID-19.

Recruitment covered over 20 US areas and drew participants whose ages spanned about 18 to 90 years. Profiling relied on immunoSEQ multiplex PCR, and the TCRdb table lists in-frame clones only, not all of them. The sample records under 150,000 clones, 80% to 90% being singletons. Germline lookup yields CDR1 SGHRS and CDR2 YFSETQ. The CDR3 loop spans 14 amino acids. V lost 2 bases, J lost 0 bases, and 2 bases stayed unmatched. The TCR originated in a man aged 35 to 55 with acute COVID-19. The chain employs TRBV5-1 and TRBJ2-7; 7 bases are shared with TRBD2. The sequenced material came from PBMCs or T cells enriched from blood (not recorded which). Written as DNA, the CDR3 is TGCGCCAGCAGCTTCGGGGGGAGCTCCTACGAGCAGTACTTC. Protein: CASSFGGSSYEQYF.